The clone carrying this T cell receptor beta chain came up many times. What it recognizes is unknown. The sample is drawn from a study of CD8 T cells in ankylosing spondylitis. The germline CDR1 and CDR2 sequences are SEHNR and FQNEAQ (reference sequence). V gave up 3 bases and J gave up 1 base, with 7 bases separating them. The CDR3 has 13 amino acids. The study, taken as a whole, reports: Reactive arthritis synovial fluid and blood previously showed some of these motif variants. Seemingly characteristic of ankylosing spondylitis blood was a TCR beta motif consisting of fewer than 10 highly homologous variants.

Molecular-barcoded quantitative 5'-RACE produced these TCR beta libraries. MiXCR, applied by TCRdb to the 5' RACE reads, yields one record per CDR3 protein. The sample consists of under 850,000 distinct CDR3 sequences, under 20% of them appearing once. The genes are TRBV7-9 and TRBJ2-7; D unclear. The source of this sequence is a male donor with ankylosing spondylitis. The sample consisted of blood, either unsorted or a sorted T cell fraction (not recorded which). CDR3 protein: CASSFGMSYEQYF. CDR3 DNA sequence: TGTGCCAGCAGCTTCGGCATGTCCTACGAGCAGTACTTC.